One T cell receptor (beta chain) is described in this entry. The antigen remains undetermined. V was trimmed by 0 bases and J by 7 bases, leaving 10 bases between them. The germline V gene encodes CDR1 SGHNT and CDR2 YYREEE (reference sequence). The CDR3 sequence is 13 residues long. These data belong to a study of PD-1 blockade in classical Hodgkin lymphoma. Study-wide results and limits: Diversity similar to that of newly diagnosed patients was seen at baseline in complete responders. CD4+ TCR diversity climbed significantly by C4D1, unlike CD8+ TCR diversity. Still unresolved is the cause of the repertoire differences, which may be disease activity or prior therapy.

The repertoire was sequenced with immunoSEQ multiplex PCR; TCRdb's copy has only in-frame clones and lacks some. The data hold 15,000 to 20,000 clones, with around four fifths observed a single time. As for time point: cycle 4 day 1 (C4D1), after less than seven weeks of nivolumab. After autologous stem cell transplantation all patients relapsed, and prior brentuximab vedotin exposure differed between cohorts. Researchers used magnetic negative selection to pull out pure CD4+ T cells from thawed PBMCs. This rearrangement joins TRBV5-4 to TRBJ1-1; no definite D call. Sample: CD4+ T cells from blood, taken before the fourth cycle of nivolumab. This receptor was identified in a human donor with classical Hodgkin lymphoma. The DNA of the CDR3 is TGTGCCAGCAGCTTGGCCCCGACGGTTGAAGCTTTCTTT. This gives the protein CASSLAPTVEAFF.